Listed below are T cell receptor beta chains from one sample, sequenced in a study of T cell responses to AZD1222 COVID-19 vaccine. Libraries were prepared by immunoSEQ multiplex PCR; TCRdb keeps only in-frame clonotypes and omits some of them. Of tens of thousands of clones in the sample, around nine tenths were seen once. Sequencing used peripheral blood, obtained 28 days after the second AZD1222 dose. The receptors originated from an adult who received the AZD1222 COVID-19 vaccine. CDR3s include the opening cysteine and the closing phenylalanine or tryptophan. The D gene is left open where the match is weak. A row's size may be missing; if present it is once, few, many or a size class.

d_call,v_call,clone_size,j_call,cdr3_aa,cdr3_nt
TRBD1,TRBV7-9,once,TRBJ2-7,CASSLAGQGNAYEQYF,TGTGCCAGCAGCTTAGCGGGACAGGGGAACGCCTACGAGCAGTACTTC
TRBD1,TRBV5-6,-,TRBJ1-2,CASSPTGGGYGYTF,TGTGCCAGCAGCCCCACAGGGGGCGGCTATGGCTACACCTTC
-,TRBV4-1,-,TRBJ2-7,CASSQGRPGLYSYEQYF,TGCGCCAGCAGCCAAGGCCGACCGGGACTCTACTCCTACGAGCAGTACTTC
-,TRBV20-1,-,TRBJ1-2,CSASTVGGFYGYTF,TGCAGTGCTAGTACCGTGGGAGGGTTCTATGGCTACACCTTC
-,TRBV9,-,TRBJ2-1,CASSGQNEQFF,TGTGCCAGCAGCGGACAAAATGAGCAGTTCTTC
-,TRBV30,-,TRBJ1-1,CAWKKEPLRPEAFF,TGTGCCTGGAAAAAGGAGCCCCTACGCCCTGAAGCTTTCTTT
-,TRBV29-1,once,TRBJ1-1,CSVGETEAFF,TGCAGCGTAGGGGAAACTGAAGCTTTCTTT
-,TRBV2,-,TRBJ1-1,CASSPGRGDTEAFF,TGTGCCAGCAGTCCCGGCCGAGGGGACACTGAAGCTTTCTTT
TRBD1,TRBV3-1/TRBV3-2,-,TRBJ1-6,CASSRRTGRDANSPLHF,TGTGCCAGCAGCCGCAGGACAGGACGCGACGCAAATTCACCCCTCCACTTT
-,TRBV11-2,-,TRBJ2-7,CASSHPGGGQGMNEQYF,TGTGCCAGCAGCCACCCGGGGGGAGGACAGGGTATGAACGAGCAGTACTTC
-,TRBV11-2,-,TRBJ2-3,CASSFTDTQYF,TGTGCCAGCAGCTTCACAGATACGCAGTATTTT
TRBD1,TRBV5-1,-,TRBJ2-4,CASSPAGTGVFGAKNIQYF,TGCGCCAGCAGCCCGGCCGGGACAGGGGTGTTTGGGGCCAAAAACATTCAGTACTTC
-,TRBV7-6,-,TRBJ1-1,CASSPALNTEAFF,TGTGCCAGCAGCCCCGCCCTGAACACTGAAGCTTTCTTT
-,TRBV20-1,-,TRBJ2-5,CSARDQETQYF,TGCAGTGCTAGAGACCAAGAGACCCAGTACTTC
TRBD2,TRBV6-2/TRBV6-3,-,TRBJ2-1,CASSYSPLAGLYNEQFF,TGTGCCAGCAGTTACAGCCCCCTAGCGGGCCTCTACAATGAGCAGTTCTTC
-,TRBV5-1,once,TRBJ2-5,CASSFPGETQYF,TGCGCCAGCAGCTTCCCTGGGGAGACCCAGTACTTC
TRBD1,TRBV28,once,TRBJ1-2,CASSLSQGARGIGYGYTF,TGTGCCAGCAGTCTATCTCAGGGGGCGCGGGGGATAGGCTATGGCTACACCTTC
TRBD2,TRBV6-2/TRBV6-3,once,TRBJ2-2,CASSYSGTSGTGELFF,TGTGCCAGCAGTTACTCCGGGACTAGCGGCACCGGGGAGCTGTTTTTT
TRBD1,TRBV6-5,-,TRBJ2-2,CASSSTGGWNTGELFF,TGTGCCAGCAGTTCTACAGGGGGCTGGAACACCGGGGAGCTGTTTTTT
TRBD1,TRBV29-1,once,TRBJ2-2,CSVGRTGMTGELFF,TGCAGCGTTGGCCGGACAGGGATGACCGGGGAGCTGTTTTTT
-,TRBV5-5,-,TRBJ2-2,CASSLGHVHTGELFF,TGTGCCAGCAGCCTCGGACACGTTCACACCGGGGAGCTGTTTTTT
TRBD1,TRBV5-6,-,TRBJ1-3,CASSLDLTGAIYF,TGTGCCAGCAGCTTGGATCTTACAGGGGCCATATATTTT
TRBD2,TRBV19,-,TRBJ2-1,CASSLWTSGDNEQFF,TGTGCCAGTAGTCTATGGACTAGCGGCGACAATGAGCAGTTCTTC
-,TRBV7-2,-,TRBJ2-5,CASSLAGLGETQYF,TGTGCCAGCAGCTTAGCAGGATTAGGGGAGACCCAGTACTTC
TRBD2,TRBV30,-,TRBJ2-1,CAWSPAGTSGNEQFF,TGTGCCTGGAGCCCTGCCGGGACTAGCGGCAATGAGCAGTTCTTC
TRBD1,TRBV18,-,TRBJ1-6,CASSKGQTSYNSPLHF,TGTGCCAGCTCTAAGGGACAGACTTCCTATAATTCACCCCTCCACTTT
TRBD2,TRBV3-1/TRBV3-2,-,TRBJ2-1,CASSLGTSSVGEQFF,TGTGCCAGCAGCCTCGGGACTAGTTCGGTTGGTGAGCAGTTCTTC
-,TRBV4-3,-,TRBJ2-1,CASSPLRHSYNEQFF,TGCGCCAGCAGCCCGCTACGGCACTCCTACAATGAGCAGTTCTTC